This T cell receptor (beta chain) came from a study of T cell responses to AZD1222 COVID-19 vaccine. Germline V gene sequence: CDR1 MNHNY, CDR2 SVGAGI (reference sequence). Trimming cost V 2 bases and J 0 bases, with 11 bases left between them. The CDR3 is 16 amino acids. Profiled with immunoSEQ multiplex PCR; TCRdb holds only in-frame clones, not every one. The sample has over 100,000 clones, roughly 93% seen once. Here the sequenced sample was peripheral blood, taken on day 0 of AZD1222 vaccination. The V call is TRBV6-6, the J call TRBJ1-5; D uncertain. This clonotype was obtained from an adult in good health. CDR3 in amino acids: CASSYEQTGSNQPQHF. CDR3 nucleotides: TGTGCCAGCAGTTACGAGCAGACCGGTAGCAATCAGCCCCAGCATTTT.